This T cell receptor (beta chain) was sequenced for a study of post-analysis software for immune sequencing data (dated by TCRdb to between 2014 and 2017). Notes on the research overall: Relapsing-remitting, secondary progressive and progressive-relapsing multiple sclerosis were recorded as disease courses, and subtype annotation was lacking for some patients. The patient repertoires were set against about eleven previously published healthy control repertoires from donors whose ages ranged from roughly 6 to 27 years. A subset of samples was prepared in parallel using single-end sample barcoding, then pooled and co-amplified after Illumina adapter ligation.

Points on this clonotype: Its antigen remains unidentified. There are no base qualities to consult, and no much larger clone falls within one base.

To prepare the library, PCR was applied. Instrument used: Illumina HiSeq 2500. Unique molecular identifiers were incorporated into TCR beta cDNA libraries to reduce PCR and sequencing biases. Roughly 0.5 million cDNA molecules were obtained per 1 to 10 million input T cells, so each molecule approximated one T cell. The same protocol used for the earlier healthy control dataset was applied to prepare and sequence the patient libraries. Within a given batch, samples were prepared together, multiplexed and sequenced on the same HiSeq lane. The study's own analysis went as follows. Raw barcoded reads were processed with MIGEC, and single-read molecular identifier groups were discarded before consensus assembly and CDR3 extraction. VDJtools was used for post-analysis of the clonotype tables, and diversity was normalized by down-sampling every dataset to the size of the smallest sample. In repertoire overlap clustering, CDR3 amino acid sequences, but not nucleotide sequences, were matched to correct batch-related cross-sample contamination. TCRdb applied fastp at Q25 and MiXCR to the public reads, then kept only in-frame beta chains. Each entry merges the rows of one CDR3 protein and shows their most common DNA and genes. What appears here as the V and J calls and clone size reflects TCRdb's work, not the paper's. Recorded for this sample are roughly 400,000 distinct CDR3 sequences; 39% of them occurred a single time. 7.5% to 8.5% of the sample lies in the top ten.

TCR beta repertoires were profiled from peripheral blood of roughly twelve young patients with multiple sclerosis to demonstrate the VDJtools post-analysis software. The multiple sclerosis patients were children and adolescents ranging in age from about 6 to 17 years. The CDR3 has 16 amino acids, counting the end cysteine and phenylalanine. The read is trimmed to its CDR3 DNA, 48 bases read in frame from base 1. From a lookup of the germline V gene, CDR1 and CDR2 are SGHTA and FQGNSA. After removal of 1 base from V and 5 bases from J, the junction retains 7 bases not matched to a gene. Study-level results and caveats: Patients showed significantly higher frequencies than controls for roughly five TRBV segments, among them TRBV5-6, TRBV5-1 and TRBV20-1. The control group was slightly older than the multiple sclerosis patient group. Multiple sclerosis patients had significantly lower normalized Chao1 diversity than controls, a result that suggests substantial peripheral T-cell clonal expansion. When samples were clustered directly using the F measure, samples prepared in the same batch co-clustered strongly, which prompted a batch-effect correction.

The rearrangement combines TRBV7-2 with TRBJ1-4, with 7 bases matching TRBD1. The receptor's source is a girl aged 2 to 9 with multiple sclerosis. Sequenced: blood. The CDR3 region: CASSLGGTASNEKLFF. The nucleotide sequence reads as follows: TGTGCCAGCAGCTTAGGCGGGACAGCCTCGAATGAAAAACTGTTTTTT. The full variable domain, completed from the reference TRBV7-2 and TRBJ1-4 proteins outside the CDR3, reads GAGVSQSPSNKVTEKGKDVELRCDPISGHTALYWYRQSLGQGLEFLIYFQGNSAPDKSGLPSDRFSAERTGGSVSTLTIQRTQQEDSAVYLCASSLGGTASNEKLFFGSGTQLSVL.